This T cell receptor beta chain was identified in a study of T and B cells in COVID-19 patients. Blood genomic DNA input for TRB amplification was roughly 230-550 ng. Multiplex PCR with BIOMED2 TRB-A/B primer pools amplified TRB rearrangements. From the multiplex PCR reads, TCRdb called clonotypes with MiXCR, one entry per CDR3 protein. The repertoire holds several thousand distinct CDR3 sequences, 25% to 40% seen once, with about 60% in the top ten. There are a few counts of this clonotype. Antigen: not known. Trimming removed 4 bases from V and 8 bases from J; junction bases left unmatched: 5. Germline lookup yields CDR1 KGHSH and CDR2 LQKENI. The CDR3 contains 14 residues. Whole-study findings and limits: Highly clonal in active COVID-19, TRB repertoires exceeded healthy-donor diversity and richness at recovery.

This clonotype was sampled from a human donor with active COVID-19. The sequencing input was blood. The chain employs TRBV18 and TRBJ2-4, with 10 bases fitting TRBD1. The CDR3 protein is CASSLGQGNDIQYF. CDR3 DNA sequence: TGTGCCAGCTCACTGGGACAGGGGAACGACATTCAGTACTTC.